These T cell receptor beta chains were read from a single sample in a study of blood T cell repertoires in COVID-19. TCRdb's table, derived via immunoSEQ multiplex PCR, lists solely in-frame clones and lacks some. This table has tens of thousands of clones, roughly 86% appearing once. Sequenced input: peripheral blood. The receptors here all came from a man aged 45-60 years with active COVID-19. Both conserved end residues are part of each CDR3. Each record gives: J gene, D gene, V gene, clone size, CDR3 length, CDR3 protein, CDR3 DNA. The D gene is left open where the match is weak. A row's size may be missing; if present it is once, few, many or a size class.

j_gene: TRBJ2-3
d_gene: NA
v_gene: TRBV4-2
abundance: NA
len: 15
CDR3aa: CASSQEGGSTDTQYF
CDR3nt: TGTGCCAGCAGCCAAGAAGGGGGTAGTACAGATACGCAGTATTTT

j_gene: TRBJ2-5
d_gene: NA
v_gene: TRBV30
abundance: NA
len: 13
CDR3aa: CAWSGRYQETQYF
CDR3nt: TGTGCCTGGAGTGGTCGTTACCAAGAGACCCAGTACTTC

j_gene: TRBJ2-5
d_gene: NA
v_gene: TRBV5-4
abundance: NA
len: 14
CDR3aa: CASSLASGRETQYF
CDR3nt: TGTGCCAGCAGCTTGGCTTCAGGGAGGGAGACCCAGTACTTC

j_gene: TRBJ1-4
d_gene: NA
v_gene: TRBV6-5
abundance: NA
len: 11
CDR3aa: CASSVNEKLFF
CDR3nt: TGTGCCAGCTCCGTCAATGAAAAACTGTTTTTT

j_gene: TRBJ2-3
d_gene: NA
v_gene: TRBV2
abundance: NA
len: 15
CDR3aa: CASSDVGATTDTQYF
CDR3nt: TGTGCCAGCAGTGACGTGGGGGCTACCACAGATACGCAGTATTTT

j_gene: TRBJ1-5
d_gene: NA
v_gene: TRBV7-2
abundance: NA
len: 14
CDR3aa: CASSNRQGNQPQHF
CDR3nt: TGTGCCAGCAGTAACAGGCAAGGGAATCAGCCCCAGCATTTT

j_gene: TRBJ1-1
d_gene: NA
v_gene: TRBV27
abundance: NA
len: 17
CDR3aa: CASSLVAGPFMNTEAFF
CDR3nt: TGTGCCAGCAGTTTAGTTGCAGGGCCTTTCATGAACACTGAAGCTTTCTTT

j_gene: TRBJ2-5
d_gene: TRBD2
v_gene: TRBV4-2
abundance: NA
len: 20
CDR3aa: CASSQDWVSLAGGYQETQYF
CDR3nt: TGTGCCAGCAGCCAAGATTGGGTCTCGCTAGCGGGGGGATACCAAGAGACCCAGTACTTC

j_gene: TRBJ2-7
d_gene: NA
v_gene: TRBV7-6
abundance: few
len: 14
CDR3aa: CASSLDPRLNEQYF
CDR3nt: TGTGCCAGCAGCTTAGATCCCCGACTGAACGAGCAGTACTTC

j_gene: TRBJ2-3
d_gene: TRBD1
v_gene: TRBV10-3
abundance: NA
len: 14
CDR3aa: CAISGQGSTDTQYF
CDR3nt: TGTGCCATCTCCGGACAGGGCAGCACAGATACGCAGTATTTT

j_gene: TRBJ1-4
d_gene: TRBD1
v_gene: TRBV7-9
abundance: NA
len: 15
CDR3aa: CASSPPGQLDEKLFF
CDR3nt: TGTGCCAGCAGCCCCCCGGGACAGTTGGATGAAAAACTGTTTTTT

j_gene: TRBJ2-1
d_gene: NA
v_gene: TRBV7-3
abundance: NA
len: 13
CDR3aa: CASSLRWGKEQFF
CDR3nt: TGTGCCAGCAGCCTCCGGTGGGGCAAGGAGCAGTTCTTC

j_gene: TRBJ1-5
d_gene: NA
v_gene: TRBV6-1
abundance: NA
len: 13
CDR3aa: CASSEGVNQPQHF
CDR3nt: TGTGCCAGCAGTGAGGGAGTTAATCAGCCCCAGCATTTT

j_gene: TRBJ2-2
d_gene: NA
v_gene: TRBV7-3
abundance: NA
len: 15
CDR3aa: CASSPRGTNTGELFF
CDR3nt: TGTGCCAGCAGCCCCCGAGGGACAAACACCGGGGAGCTGTTTTTT

j_gene: TRBJ1-2
d_gene: NA
v_gene: TRBV7-2
abundance: NA
len: 13
CDR3aa: CASRVPGLYGYTF
CDR3nt: TGTGCCAGCAGGGTCCCTGGACTCTATGGCTACACCTTC

j_gene: TRBJ2-5
d_gene: TRBD2
v_gene: TRBV9
abundance: NA
len: 16
CDR3aa: CASSPSGRGNLETQYF
CDR3nt: TGTGCCAGCAGCCCCAGTGGGCGGGGGAATTTAGAGACCCAGTACTTC

j_gene: TRBJ2-5
d_gene: TRBD2
v_gene: TRBV5-1
abundance: NA
len: 16
CDR3aa: CASSLGLAGGFETQYF
CDR3nt: TGCGCCAGCAGCTTGGGACTAGCGGGGGGGTTTGAGACCCAGTACTTC

j_gene: TRBJ1-2
d_gene: NA
v_gene: TRBV7-2
abundance: NA
len: 14
CDR3aa: CASSAWGGAEGYTF
CDR3nt: TGTGCCAGCAGCGCCTGGGGGGGGGCAGAAGGCTACACCTTC

j_gene: TRBJ2-1
d_gene: NA
v_gene: TRBV6-6
abundance: NA
len: 15
CDR3aa: CASSPTVGNRNEQFF
CDR3nt: TGTGCCAGCAGTCCCACGGTCGGGAATAGGAATGAGCAGTTCTTC

j_gene: TRBJ2-7
d_gene: NA
v_gene: TRBV4-1
abundance: NA
len: 16
CDR3aa: CASSQERTVSSYEQYF
CDR3nt: TGCGCCAGCAGCCAAGAAAGAACAGTCAGCTCCTACGAGCAGTACTTC

j_gene: TRBJ1-1
d_gene: TRBD1
v_gene: TRBV2
abundance: NA
len: 12
CDR3aa: CAGRTGGTEAFF
CDR3nt: TGTGCCGGCCGGACAGGGGGCACTGAAGCTTTCTTT

j_gene: TRBJ2-1
d_gene: TRBD2
v_gene: TRBV30
abundance: NA
len: 15
CDR3aa: CAWSVGLAGSNEQFF
CDR3nt: TGTGCCTGGAGTGTAGGGCTAGCGGGGTCCAATGAGCAGTTCTTC

j_gene: TRBJ2-3
d_gene: NA
v_gene: TRBV1
abundance: NA
len: 15
CDR3aa: CTSSQEGVVLDTQYF
CDR3nt: TGCACCAGCAGCCAAGAAGGGGTCGTTCTAGATACGCAGTATTTT

j_gene: TRBJ2-1
d_gene: NA
v_gene: TRBV5-4
abundance: NA
len: 14
CDR3aa: CASTPVPTYNEQFF
CDR3nt: TGTGCCAGCACCCCGGTTCCGACCTACAATGAGCAGTTCTTC

j_gene: TRBJ1-5
d_gene: NA
v_gene: TRBV10-2
abundance: NA
len: 13
CDR3aa: CASSGQGSQPQHF
CDR3nt: TGCGCCAGCAGTGGGCAAGGGAGTCAGCCCCAGCATTTT

j_gene: TRBJ1-5
d_gene: TRBD1
v_gene: TRBV11-3
abundance: NA
len: 15
CDR3aa: CASSVRQGLNQPQHF
CDR3nt: TGTGCCAGCAGCGTCAGACAGGGACTCAATCAGCCCCAGCATTTT

j_gene: TRBJ2-3
d_gene: NA
v_gene: TRBV4-3
abundance: NA
len: 14
CDR3aa: CASSQDRSTDTQYF
CDR3nt: TGCGCCAGCAGCCAAGATAGAAGCACAGATACGCAGTATTTT

j_gene: TRBJ1-2
d_gene: NA
v_gene: TRBV9
abundance: NA
len: 12
CDR3aa: CASTGAEGGYTF
CDR3nt: TGTGCCAGCACCGGGGCGGAGGGGGGCTACACCTTC

j_gene: TRBJ1-2
d_gene: TRBD1
v_gene: TRBV19
abundance: NA
len: 15
CDR3aa: CASTVGDRGNYGYTF
CDR3nt: TGTGCCAGTACCGTAGGAGACAGGGGTAACTATGGCTACACCTTC

j_gene: TRBJ1-5
d_gene: NA
v_gene: TRBV15
abundance: NA
len: 15
CDR3aa: CATSRDVAGVEPQHF
CDR3nt: TGTGCCACCAGCAGAGATGTCGCGGGCGTGGAGCCCCAGCATTTT

j_gene: TRBJ2-2
d_gene: NA
v_gene: TRBV2
abundance: NA
len: 16
CDR3aa: CASGGAGTANTGELFF
CDR3nt: TGTGCCAGTGGGGGGGCGGGCACGGCGAACACCGGGGAGCTGTTTTTT

j_gene: TRBJ1-6
d_gene: NA
v_gene: TRBV18
abundance: few
len: 15
CDR3aa: CASSPESSYNSPLHF
CDR3nt: TGTGCCAGCTCACCTGAGAGCTCCTATAATTCACCCCTCCACTTT

j_gene: TRBJ1-2
d_gene: NA
v_gene: TRBV3-1/TRBV3-2
abundance: NA
len: 14
CDR3aa: CASIRSGGMSGYTF
CDR3nt: TGTGCCAGCATCCGAAGCGGAGGGATGAGCGGCTACACCTTC

j_gene: TRBJ2-7
d_gene: TRBD2
v_gene: TRBV6-5
abundance: NA
len: 14
CDR3aa: CASSLAGKAYEQYF
CDR3nt: TGTGCCAGCAGTCTAGCGGGGAAAGCCTACGAGCAGTACTTC

j_gene: TRBJ1-1
d_gene: NA
v_gene: TRBV5-5
abundance: NA
len: 13
CDR3aa: CASSFVRGTEAFF
CDR3nt: TGTGCCAGCAGCTTTGTGCGGGGGACTGAAGCTTTCTTT

j_gene: TRBJ1-1
d_gene: NA
v_gene: TRBV5-4
abundance: NA
len: 14
CDR3aa: CASSLEGGNTEAFF
CDR3nt: TGTGCCAGCAGCTTGGAGGGAGGTAACACTGAAGCTTTCTTT

j_gene: TRBJ1-2
d_gene: NA
v_gene: TRBV6-5
abundance: NA
len: 15
CDR3aa: CASSYSGGVVYGYTF
CDR3nt: TGTGCCAGCAGTTACTCGGGGGGGGTGGTCTATGGCTACACCTTC

j_gene: TRBJ2-2
d_gene: NA
v_gene: TRBV5-5
abundance: once
len: 15
CDR3aa: CASSPNEPGTGELFF
CDR3nt: TGTGCCAGCAGCCCTAACGAACCGGGGACCGGGGAGCTGTTTTTT

j_gene: TRBJ1-4
d_gene: NA
v_gene: TRBV4-1
abundance: NA
len: 15
CDR3aa: CASSVPLGGNEKLFF
CDR3nt: TGCGCCAGCAGTGTACCGTTAGGGGGAAATGAAAAACTGTTTTTT

j_gene: TRBJ1-3
d_gene: NA
v_gene: TRBV28
abundance: NA
len: 15
CDR3aa: CASSNRRATGNTIYF
CDR3nt: TGTGCCAGCAGCAATCGGAGGGCGACTGGAAACACCATATATTTT

j_gene: TRBJ1-2
d_gene: TRBD1
v_gene: TRBV7-2
abundance: NA
len: 16
CDR3aa: CASSLSSGGQVYGYTF
CDR3nt: TGTGCCAGCAGCCTCAGTTCAGGGGGACAGGTCTATGGCTACACCTTC

j_gene: TRBJ2-3
d_gene: TRBD2
v_gene: TRBV7-9
abundance: once
len: 17
CDR3aa: CASSPSWGLAGGDTQYF
CDR3nt: TGTGCCAGCAGCCCCTCCTGGGGACTAGCGGGAGGAGATACGCAGTATTTT

j_gene: TRBJ2-1
d_gene: NA
v_gene: TRBV12-3/TRBV12-4
abundance: once
len: 13
CDR3aa: CASSFAVSNEQFF
CDR3nt: TGTGCCAGCAGTTTCGCGGTTTCTAATGAGCAGTTCTTC

j_gene: TRBJ2-5
d_gene: TRBD2
v_gene: TRBV6-2/TRBV6-3
abundance: NA
len: 18
CDR3aa: CASSAGTSGGARGETQYF
CDR3nt: TGTGCCAGCAGCGCTGGGACTAGCGGGGGAGCCAGAGGAGAGACCCAGTACTTC

j_gene: TRBJ2-5
d_gene: TRBD1
v_gene: TRBV6-5
abundance: once
len: 14
CDR3aa: CASSEGQGQETQYF
CDR3nt: TGTGCCAGCTCGGAGGGACAGGGCCAAGAGACCCAGTACTTC

j_gene: TRBJ2-3
d_gene: NA
v_gene: TRBV12-3/TRBV12-4
abundance: NA
len: 13
CDR3aa: CASSSAKERMQYF
CDR3nt: TGTGCCAGCAGTTCAGCGAAGGAGCGGATGCAGTATTTT

j_gene: TRBJ2-5
d_gene: TRBD2
v_gene: TRBV7-2
abundance: few
len: 15
CDR3aa: CASSQRSGRQETQYF
CDR3nt: TGTGCCAGCAGCCAGCGGAGCGGGAGACAAGAGACCCAGTACTTC

j_gene: TRBJ1-6
d_gene: NA
v_gene: TRBV30
abundance: NA
len: 14
CDR3aa: CASTSGRDHSPLHF
CDR3nt: TGTGCCTCGACCTCCGGCAGGGATCATTCACCCCTCCACTTT

j_gene: TRBJ1-5
d_gene: TRBD1
v_gene: TRBV7-2
abundance: NA
len: 15
CDR3aa: CASSAGTGGWQPQHF
CDR3nt: TGTGCCAGCAGCGCCGGGACAGGGGGCTGGCAGCCCCAGCATTTT

j_gene: TRBJ2-7
d_gene: NA
v_gene: TRBV6-2/TRBV6-3
abundance: NA
len: 13
CDR3aa: CASSYRRGGEQYF
CDR3nt: TGTGCCAGCAGTTACCGTAGGGGGGGAGAGCAGTACTTC

j_gene: TRBJ2-7
d_gene: NA
v_gene: TRBV28
abundance: NA
len: 16
CDR3aa: CASSFSYGGLSYKQYF
CDR3nt: TGTGCCAGCAGTTTTTCCTATGGGGGGTTATCCTACAAGCAGTACTTC

j_gene: TRBJ1-4
d_gene: TRBD1
v_gene: TRBV15
abundance: NA
len: 15
CDR3aa: CATSWGAGGLEKLFF
CDR3nt: TGTGCCACCAGCTGGGGGGCAGGGGGCCTAGAAAAACTGTTTTTT

j_gene: TRBJ2-1
d_gene: NA
v_gene: TRBV5-4
abundance: NA
len: 15
CDR3aa: CASSDLAIYYNEQFF
CDR3nt: TGTGCCAGCAGCGATCTAGCAATATACTACAATGAGCAGTTCTTC

j_gene: TRBJ2-7
d_gene: NA
v_gene: TRBV5-6
abundance: NA
len: 14
CDR3aa: CASSLVGGKAEQYF
CDR3nt: TGTGCCAGCAGCTTGGTTGGAGGTAAAGCCGAGCAGTACTTC

j_gene: TRBJ2-1
d_gene: TRBD1
v_gene: TRBV30
abundance: NA
len: 14
CDR3aa: CAWNTGTGKNEQFF
CDR3nt: TGTGCCTGGAATACCGGGACAGGGAAAAATGAGCAGTTCTTC

j_gene: TRBJ2-7
d_gene: NA
v_gene: TRBV4-2
abundance: NA
len: 13
CDR3aa: CASSARPRDEQYF
CDR3nt: TGTGCCAGCAGCGCCCGCCCCCGGGACGAGCAGTACTTC

j_gene: TRBJ1-1
d_gene: TRBD1
v_gene: TRBV6-2/TRBV6-3
abundance: NA
len: 12
CDR3aa: CASSRRAGGAFF
CDR3nt: TGTGCCAGCAGCCGCCGGGCAGGGGGTGCTTTCTTT

j_gene: TRBJ2-1
d_gene: TRBD2
v_gene: TRBV13
abundance: NA
len: 14
CDR3aa: CASKLAGGNNEQFF
CDR3nt: TGTGCCAGCAAGCTAGCGGGGGGGAACAATGAGCAGTTCTTC

j_gene: TRBJ1-6
d_gene: TRBD1
v_gene: TRBV9
abundance: NA
len: 15
CDR3aa: CASSGGTGVYSPLHF
CDR3nt: TGTGCCAGCAGCGGGGGGACAGGGGTATACTCACCCCTCCACTTT

j_gene: TRBJ1-6
d_gene: NA
v_gene: TRBV5-1
abundance: few
len: 15
CDR3aa: CATRAVSSYNSPLHF
CDR3nt: TGCGCCACCAGGGCGGTTAGCTCCTATAATTCACCCCTCCACTTT